This T cell receptor (beta chain) derives from a study of early T cells in non-severe SARS-CoV-2 infection. CDR1 and CDR2 from the germline V gene are MNHNY and SVGAGI (reference sequence). The V gene lost 6 bases and the J gene lost 0 bases, with 14 bases spanning the gap. The CDR3 length is 16 residues. TCRdb processed the 5' RACE reads anew with MiXCR; each CDR3 protein has one entry. The table shows about 66,000 distinct CDR3 sequences, with around 18% occurring only once. Sequences were derived from whole blood, sampled at baseline. The genes are TRBV6-6 and TRBJ2-2, with D possibly matching TRBD2 (5 bases). The source of this sequence is an adult who was a healthcare worker with PCR-confirmed SARS-CoV-2 infection or an uninfected control (not recorded which). In DNA form, the CDR3 reads TGTGCCAGCAGCCTTCTGCCGACTACGAACACCGGGGAGCTGTTTTTT. Translation: CASSLLPTTNTGELFF.